This record looks at one T cell receptor (beta chain) sequence and its context. Data came from immunoSEQ multiplex PCR; TCRdb stores just in-frame clones and leaves some out. The sample records approximately 89,000 clones, approximately 80% being singletons. CDR1 WSHSY and CDR2 SAAADI come from the germline V gene. This CDR3 region has 15 residues. V was pared by 0 bases and J by 8 bases, with 1 base of the junction left unmatched. This sample is part of a study of radiotherapy plus CTLA-4 blockade in lung cancer. The sequencing used peripheral blood, collected from a patient treated with radiotherapy plus ipilimumab. The rearrangement uses TRBV10-2 and TRBJ1-6; 10 positions match TRBD1. The receptor's source is a human donor with non-small cell lung cancer that progressed on radiotherapy plus ipilimumab. In DNA, the CDR3 is TGCGCCAGCAGTGAGTCGGGACAGGGGTATTCACCCCTCCACTTT. It encodes CASSESGQGYSPLHF.